These 15 T cell receptor beta chains were sequenced from one sample in a study of blood T cell repertoires in COVID-19. TCRdb keeps only in-frame clones here, not all; method: immunoSEQ multiplex PCR. The sample gives roughly 400,000 clones, 85% to 90% of which show up once; roughly a tenth is in the top ten. Sequencing was carried out using PBMCs or T cells enriched from blood (not recorded which). The receptors were sampled from a woman aged 50 to 60 who had recovered from COVID-19.

This clone was detected only a few times. The chain combines TRBV30 with TRBJ1-5; D possibly corresponds to TRBD1 (5 bases). Germline CDR1 is GTSNPN and CDR2 is SVGIG (reference sequence). Trimming stripped 0 bases from V and 4 bases from J, with 13 bases between. The CDR3 is 15 amino acids. The CDR3 reads CAWSVGGVGNQPQHF. In DNA form, the CDR3 reads TGTGCCTGGAGTGTAGGAGGGGTCGGGAATCAGCCCCAGCATTTT. Based on the CDR3 plus reference TRBV30 and TRBJ1-5, the full variable domain is SQTIHQWPATLVQPVGSPLSLECTVEGTSNPNLYWYRQAAGRGLQLLFYSVGIGQISSEVPQNLSASRPQDRQFILSSKKLLLSDSGFYLCAWSVGGVGNQPQHFGDGTRLSIL.

This rearrangement joins TRBV7-2 to TRBJ2-2; tentative D call: TRBD2 (7 bases). V was clipped by 5 bases and J by 2 bases, with 21 bases between them. CDR1 and CDR2 from the germline V gene are SGHTA and FQGNSA. This CDR3 contains 18 residues. The CDR3 sequence is CASSPTMGGGYNTGELFF. In DNA form, the CDR3 reads TGTGCCAGCAGCCCCACGATGGGCGGGGGCTATAACACCGGGGAGCTGTTTTTT.

The gene calls are TRBV2 and TRBJ2-3; weak D call: TRBD1 (6 bases). Germline CDR1 SNHLY, CDR2 FYNNEI. This CDR3 is built from 16 residues. Trimming cost V 4 bases and J 0 bases, with 14 bases left between them. The CDR3 is CASSGGHLKSTDTQYF. In nucleotides, the CDR3 is TGTGCCAGCAGTGGGGGACATCTGAAGAGCACAGATACGCAGTATTTT.

The chain uses TRBV13 and TRBJ2-7, with D unclear. The CDR3 runs to 14 residues. V dropped 5 bases and J dropped 1 base, with 12 bases sitting between them. Germline V gene data show CDR1 as PRHDT and CDR2 as FYEKMQ (reference sequence). As DNA, the CDR3 is TGTGCCAGCAGCCTACCGGGTGGTTCCTACGAGCAGTACTTC. As protein: CASSLPGGSYEQYF.

The chain is built from TRBV5-6 and TRBJ1-2; D possibly corresponds to TRBD1 (6 bases). This CDR3 contains 13 residues. The V gene's germline CDR1 is SGHDT and CDR2 YYEEEE. The V and J ends lost 9 bases and 6 bases respectively, with 18 bases between them. The CDR3 sequence is CATTSQGVDGYTF. DNA of the CDR3: TGTGCCACTACCTCACAGGGAGTAGATGGCTACACCTTC.

This clone was counted a single time. The V call is TRBV2, the J call TRBJ1-1; 7 nucleotides align to TRBD1. The junction had 4 bases not matched to a gene; V was cut back by 6 bases and J by 0 bases. The CDR3 consists of 14 residues. The germline V gene encodes CDR1 SNHLY and CDR2 FYNNEI. The CDR3 sequence: CASRVGQLNTEAFF. CDR3 bases: TGTGCCAGCAGGGTGGGACAGTTGAACACTGAAGCTTTCTTT. Full variable domain (rest looked up from reference TRBV2 and TRBJ1-1): EPEVTQTPSHQVTQMGQEVILRCVPISNHLYFYWYRQILGQKVEFLVSFYNNEISEKSEIFDDQFSVERPDGSNFTLKIRSTKLEDSAMYFCASRVGQLNTEAFFGQGTRLTVV.

This clone was seen a single time. The chain is built from TRBV3-1 (or the pseudogene TRBV3-2) and TRBJ1-3; D is ambiguous. Between the trimmed V and J ends, which lost 4 bases and 6 bases, there was a span of 10 bases. This CDR3 is built from 13 residues. Germline V gives CDR1 LGHDT, CDR2 YNNKEL (reference sequence). The CDR3 reads CASSPQHLNTIYF. The CDR3 DNA reads as TGTGCCAGCAGCCCTCAACACCTAAACACCATATATTTT.

The V and J genes are TRBV6-5 and TRBJ2-1, with 7 bases aligning to TRBD1. This CDR3 has 13 amino acids. Looked up from germline, CDR1 is MNHEY and CDR2 is SVGAGI. The DNA for the CDR3 is TGTGCTACAACAGGGGCGCCCTACAATGAGCAGTTCTTC. As protein: CATTGAPYNEQFF.

The gene calls are TRBV4-1 and TRBJ1-1; D is ambiguous. The V end lost 0 bases, the J end lost 4 bases, and 9 bases lay between the germline ends. The V gene's germline CDR1 is MGHRA and CDR2 YSYEKL. The CDR3 totals 14 residues. CDR3 coding DNA: TGCGCCAGCAGCCAAGATAGCGGGAGCACTGAAGCTTTCTTT. Amino acid sequence: CASSQDSGSTEAFF.

The chain links TRBV9 to TRBJ1-2; tentative D call: TRBD1 (6 bases). The CDR3 contains 17 residues. Looked up from germline, CDR1 is SGDLS and CDR2 is YYNGEE. The V and J ends lost 0 bases and 3 bases respectively, with 18 bases between them. The CDR3 sequence: CASSVDLEGVSDYGYTF. CDR3 in DNA: TGTGCCAGCAGCGTAGACCTTGAGGGGGTTAGTGACTATGGCTACACCTTC.

The chain combines TRBV5-1 with TRBJ2-6; D not resolved. This CDR3 region has 16 residues. V lost 0 bases and J lost 0, with 7 bases in between. Per the germline V gene, CDR1 is SGHRS and CDR2 is YFSETQ. DNA for the CDR3: TGCGCCAGCAGCTTGGCCTCGGGCTCTGGGGCCAACGTCCTGACTTTC. Translated, it gives CASSLASGSGANVLTF.

V gene TRBV7-8 combines with J gene TRBJ2-7; D gene uncertain. The CDR3 is 13 residues long. V was clipped by 1 base and J by 2 bases, with 6 bases between them. Germline CDR1 and CDR2: SGHVS and FQNEAQ. The CDR3: CASSLVAAYEQYF. The CDR3 DNA is TGTGCCAGCAGCTTAGTGGCAGCCTACGAGCAGTACTTC.

The genes are TRBV11-1 and TRBJ2-2; a possible D gene is TRBD2 (5 bases). This CDR3 contains 16 residues. Germline CDR1 and CDR2: SGHAT and FQDESV (reference sequence). Trimming stripped 1 base from V and 1 base from J, with 10 bases between. This CDR3 reads CASSLGGMGNTGELFF. CDR3 sequence (DNA): TGTGCCAGCAGCTTAGGAGGGATGGGGAACACCGGGGAGCTGTTTTTT.

The chain joins TRBV11-1 to TRBJ1-4; no reliable D call. The germline CDR1 and CDR2 sequences are SGHAT and FQDESV (reference sequence). Trimming removed 6 bases at V and 8 bases at J, with 19 bases between. The CDR3 is made up of 15 amino acids. This CDR3 reads CASSAYAGVGEKLFF. Written as DNA, the CDR3 is TGTGCCAGCAGTGCTTACGCGGGAGTTGGGGAAAAACTGTTTTTT. The variable domain in full, completed from reference TRBV11-1 and TRBJ1-4, reads EAEVAQSPRYKITEKSQAVAFWCDPISGHATLYWYRQILGQGPELLVQFQDESVVDDSQLPKDRFSAERLKGVDSTLKIQPAELGDSAMYLCASSAYAGVGEKLFFGSGTQLSVL.

The rearrangement joins TRBV5-1 to TRBJ1-2, with TRBD1 matching over 10 bases. The V and J ends lost 4 bases and 6 bases, in that order; junction bases with no gene match: 6. This CDR3 spans 14 amino acids. Germline loops: CDR1 SGHRS, CDR2 YFSETQ. CDR3 protein: CASSVEGTGDGYTF. The CDR3 DNA follows: TGCGCCAGCAGCGTGGAGGGGACAGGGGATGGCTACACCTTC.